This TCR beta chain appears in the sequencing data of a study of T cell changes during pregnancy in multiple sclerosis. The repertoire was sequenced with immunoSEQ multiplex PCR; TCRdb's copy has only in-frame clones and lacks some. Of 20,000 to 25,000 clones listed, roughly 90% were seen once; the top ten hold 6% to 8.5%. The CDR3 is 15 amino acids. CDR1 and CDR2 (germline): SGHRS, YFSETQ. V was clipped by 4 bases and J by 6 bases; unmatched bases: 12. The sample consisted of CD8+ T cells from peripheral blood mononuclear cells, taken after pregnancy. This clonotype was sampled from a female donor with multiple sclerosis, enrolled in a pregnancy study. The chain has TRBV5-1 and TRBJ2-7; TRBD1 agrees at 8 bases. The CDR3 loop reads CASSTGQGGATEQYF. The CDR3 nucleotides are TGCGCCAGCAGCACAGGACAGGGTGGAGCAACCGAGCAGTACTTC.